The TCR beta chain described here comes from a study of shared clonotypes between healthy human individuals. Naive CD8 cells comprised CD45RO-negative, CCR7-positively selected cells, excluding terminally differentiated effector memory CD45RA+ cells. V lost 2 bases to trimming and J lost 1 base; unmatched junction nucleotides: 13. The CDR3 is 20 amino acids. From germline, CDR1 is LGHNA and CDR2 YNFKEQ. Produced via immunoSEQ multiplex PCR; TCRdb's table is partial and in-frame only. Counted here are about 1.9 million clones, 90% to 95% occurring once; the ten biggest clones make up approximately 1.7%. This clone appeared a single time.

The sample was naive CD8+ T cells from PBMCs. V usage is TRBV4-2 and J usage is TRBJ2-6; 8 positions match TRBD2. The source of this sequence is a man younger than 35 in good health. Some clones in this sample may be carry-over from other donors' samples. The DNA of the CDR3 is TGTGCCAGCAGCCAACCCCCTCGGGGGGGGGAAACGTCTGGGGCCAACGTCCTGACTTTC. Its protein is CASSQPPRGGETSGANVLTF.